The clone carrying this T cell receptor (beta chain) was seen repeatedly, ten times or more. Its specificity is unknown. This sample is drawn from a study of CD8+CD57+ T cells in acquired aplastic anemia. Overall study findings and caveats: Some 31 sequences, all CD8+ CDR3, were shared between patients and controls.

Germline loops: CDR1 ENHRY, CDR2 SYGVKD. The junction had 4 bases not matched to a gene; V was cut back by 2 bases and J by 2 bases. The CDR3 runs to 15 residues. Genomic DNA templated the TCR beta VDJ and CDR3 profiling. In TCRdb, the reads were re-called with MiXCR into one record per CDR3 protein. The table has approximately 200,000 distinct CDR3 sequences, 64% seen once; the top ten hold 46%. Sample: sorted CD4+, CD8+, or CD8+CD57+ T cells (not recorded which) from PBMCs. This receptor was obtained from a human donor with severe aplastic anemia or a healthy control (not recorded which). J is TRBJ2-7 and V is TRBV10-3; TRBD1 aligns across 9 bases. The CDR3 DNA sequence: TGTGCCATCAGTGAGGGGACAGGGACTACCTACGAGCAGTACTTC. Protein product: CAISEGTGTTYEQYF.